These T cell receptor beta chains were read from a single sample in a study of T cell responses to AZD1222 COVID-19 vaccine. Sequencing used immunoSEQ multiplex PCR; TCRdb keeps in-frame clones, though not all of them. The sample lists under 75,000 clones, roughly 85% seen once, with about a fifth in the top ten. The sequences come from peripheral blood, collected on day 0 of AZD1222 vaccination. These receptors were collected from an adult in good health. Each CDR3 is given with its conserved first and last residue. Each record gives: V gene, J gene, CDR3 protein.

TRBV7-9,TRBJ2-3,CASTLEPSDTQYF
TRBV7-8,TRBJ2-2,CASSTPGQGPGELFF
TRBV5-4,TRBJ2-3,CASSPSGGAVADTQYF
TRBV6-5,TRBJ1-2,CASRPTGTRIDGYTF
TRBV19,TRBJ1-5,CASRRPDRNQPQHF
TRBV19,TRBJ1-2,CASRPGTNYGYTF
TRBV11-3,TRBJ2-1,CASSRPRGPQLNEQFF
TRBV4-2,TRBJ2-1,CASSRGLAGRYNEQFF
TRBV19,TRBJ1-4,CASSSPGRDEKLFF
TRBV18,TRBJ1-3,CASSPRPTGEDTIYF
TRBV28,TRBJ2-5,CASSFGDATRGTQYF
TRBV9,TRBJ2-2,CASSVASLAGNTGELFF
TRBV5-4,TRBJ2-2,CASSPGRPGELFF
TRBV19,TRBJ2-7,CASSAQTGASYEQYF
TRBV28,TRBJ2-3,CASTIGFVNTQYF
TRBV6-2/TRBV6-3,TRBJ1-4,CASSALGTIPEGKLFF
TRBV2,TRBJ1-4,CASRGDINEKLFF
TRBV5-1,TRBJ2-2,CASRLGTNTGELFF
TRBV11-2,TRBJ2-4,CASSLDGTRQGLAKNIQYF
TRBV7-9,TRBJ2-2,CASGPWGSGSGNTGELFF
TRBV9,TRBJ1-2,CASSAGTGDRGYTF
TRBV19,TRBJ1-3,CASSKGAVTGNTIYF
TRBV11-2,TRBJ1-1,CASSLDTLGEAFF
TRBV19,TRBJ2-1,CASREWTSGLYNEQFF
TRBV5-5,TRBJ1-1,CASSLAGVMNTEAFF
TRBV9,TRBJ1-1,CASSKDRGNTEAFF
TRBV7-9,TRBJ1-1,CASSRGALNTEAFF
TRBV19,TRBJ2-6,CASLSGGSGANVLTF
TRBV5-1,TRBJ2-7,CASSLSTLGEQYF
TRBV6-5,TRBJ2-7,CASSYSAARVGEQYF
TRBV28,TRBJ2-1,CASSLWANEQFF